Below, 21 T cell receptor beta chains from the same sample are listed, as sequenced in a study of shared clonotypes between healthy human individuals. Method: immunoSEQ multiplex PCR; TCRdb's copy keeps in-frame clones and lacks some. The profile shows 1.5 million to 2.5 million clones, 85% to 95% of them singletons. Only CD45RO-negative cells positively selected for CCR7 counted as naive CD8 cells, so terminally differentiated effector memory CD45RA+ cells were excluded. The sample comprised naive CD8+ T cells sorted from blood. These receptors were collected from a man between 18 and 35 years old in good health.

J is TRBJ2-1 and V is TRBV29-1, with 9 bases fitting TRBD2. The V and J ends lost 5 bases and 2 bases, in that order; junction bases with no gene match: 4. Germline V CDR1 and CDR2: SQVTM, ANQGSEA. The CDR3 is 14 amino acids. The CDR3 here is CSVPPSGAYNEQFF. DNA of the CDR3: TGCAGCGTTCCCCCTAGCGGGGCCTACAATGAGCAGTTCTTC.

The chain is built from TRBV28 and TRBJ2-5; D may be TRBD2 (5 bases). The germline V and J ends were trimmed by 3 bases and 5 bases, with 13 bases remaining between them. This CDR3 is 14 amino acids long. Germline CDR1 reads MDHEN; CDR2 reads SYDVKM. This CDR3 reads CASSLSNSEETQYF. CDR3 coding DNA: TGTGCCAGCAGTTTGAGCAATAGCGAGGAGACCCAGTACTTC.

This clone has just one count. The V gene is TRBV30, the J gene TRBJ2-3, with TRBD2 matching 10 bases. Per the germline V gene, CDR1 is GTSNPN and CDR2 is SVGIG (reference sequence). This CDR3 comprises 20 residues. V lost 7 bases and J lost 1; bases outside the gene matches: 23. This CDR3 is CAYGGRDILAGVIGTDTQYF. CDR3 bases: TGTGCCTACGGGGGCAGGGACATCCTAGCGGGAGTTATCGGCACAGATACGCAGTATTTT.

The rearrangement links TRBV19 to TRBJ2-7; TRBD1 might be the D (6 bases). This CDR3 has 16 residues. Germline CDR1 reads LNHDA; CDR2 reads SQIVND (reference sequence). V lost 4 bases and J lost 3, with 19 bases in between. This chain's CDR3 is CASSRALGIRGYEQYF. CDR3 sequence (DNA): TGTGCCAGTAGTAGAGCGTTAGGGATCAGGGGCTACGAGCAGTACTTC. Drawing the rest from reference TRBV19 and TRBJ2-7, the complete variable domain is DGGITQSPKYLFRKEGQNVTLSCEQNLNHDAMYWYRQDPGQGLRLIYYSQIVNDFQKGDIAEGYSVSREKKESFPLTVTSAQKNPTAFYLCASSRALGIRGYEQYFGPGTRLTVT.

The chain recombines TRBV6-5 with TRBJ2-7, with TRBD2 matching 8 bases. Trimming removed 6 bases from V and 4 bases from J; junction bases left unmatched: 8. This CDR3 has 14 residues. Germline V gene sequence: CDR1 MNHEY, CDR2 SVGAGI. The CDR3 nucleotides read TGTGCCAGCAGCCCAAGCGGGAGTTGGTACGAGCAGTACTTC. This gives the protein CASSPSGSWYEQYF.

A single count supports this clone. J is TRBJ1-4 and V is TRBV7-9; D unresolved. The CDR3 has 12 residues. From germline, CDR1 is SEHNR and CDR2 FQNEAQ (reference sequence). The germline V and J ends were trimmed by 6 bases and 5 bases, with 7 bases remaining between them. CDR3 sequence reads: CASRDGNEKLFF. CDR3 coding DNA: TGTGCCAGCAGGGACGGAAATGAAAAACTGTTTTTT.

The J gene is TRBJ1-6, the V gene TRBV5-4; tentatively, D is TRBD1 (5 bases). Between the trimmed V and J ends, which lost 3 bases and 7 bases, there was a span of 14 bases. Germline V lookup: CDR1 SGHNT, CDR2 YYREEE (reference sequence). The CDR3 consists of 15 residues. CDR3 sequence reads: CASSWTGAENSPLHF. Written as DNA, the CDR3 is TGTGCCAGCAGCTGGACCGGGGCCGAAAATTCACCCCTCCACTTT.

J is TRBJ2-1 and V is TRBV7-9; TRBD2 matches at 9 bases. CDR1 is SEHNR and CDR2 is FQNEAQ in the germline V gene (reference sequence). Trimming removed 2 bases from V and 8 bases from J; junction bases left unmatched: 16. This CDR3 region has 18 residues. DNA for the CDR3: TGTGCCAGCAGCTTAAATGAGGTACTAGCGGGCTTTAGGGATGAGCAGTTCTTC. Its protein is CASSLNEVLAGFRDEQFF.

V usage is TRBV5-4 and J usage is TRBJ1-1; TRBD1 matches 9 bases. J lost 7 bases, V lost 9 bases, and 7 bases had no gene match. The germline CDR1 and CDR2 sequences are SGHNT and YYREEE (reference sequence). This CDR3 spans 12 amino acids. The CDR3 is CATSTGGVEAFF. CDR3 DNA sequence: TGTGCCACTTCCACAGGGGGCGTTGAAGCTTTCTTT.

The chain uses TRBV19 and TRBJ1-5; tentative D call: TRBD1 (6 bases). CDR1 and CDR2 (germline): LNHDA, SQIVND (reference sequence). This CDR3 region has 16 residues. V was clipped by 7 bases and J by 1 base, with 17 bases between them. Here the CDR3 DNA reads TGTGCCAGTATGTTCTTTGGAGGGGGAAGCAATCAGCCCCAGCATTTT. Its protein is CASMFFGGGSNQPQHF. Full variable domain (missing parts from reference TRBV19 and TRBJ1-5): DGGITQSPKYLFRKEGQNVTLSCEQNLNHDAMYWYRQDPGQGLRLIYYSQIVNDFQKGDIAEGYSVSREKKESFPLTVTSAQKNPTAFYLCASMFFGGGSNQPQHFGDGTRLSIL.

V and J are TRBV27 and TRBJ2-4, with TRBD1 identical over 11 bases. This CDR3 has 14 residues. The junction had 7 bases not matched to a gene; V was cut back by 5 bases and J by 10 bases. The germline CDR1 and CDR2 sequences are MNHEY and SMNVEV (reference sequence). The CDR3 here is CASSHGQGAVIQYF. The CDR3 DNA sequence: TGTGCCAGCAGTCACGGACAGGGGGCGGTGATTCAGTACTTC.

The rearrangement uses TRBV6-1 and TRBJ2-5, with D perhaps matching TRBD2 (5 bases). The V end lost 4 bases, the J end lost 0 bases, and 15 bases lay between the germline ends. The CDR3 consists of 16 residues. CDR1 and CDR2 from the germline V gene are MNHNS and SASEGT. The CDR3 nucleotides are TGTGCCAGCAGTGTCATCTGGACTGGCCACCAAGAGACCCAGTACTTC. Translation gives CASSVIWTGHQETQYF.

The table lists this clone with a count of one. CDR3 sequence (DNA): TGTGCCAGCAGCTTAGGTTGGGAGCCGGGTTACAATGAGCAGTTCTTC. Protein sequence: CASSLGWEPGYNEQFF. The J gene is TRBJ2-1, the V gene TRBV7-2; D is possibly TRBD2 (5 bases). The CDR3 spans 16 residues. Trimming cost V 1 base and J 4 bases, with 14 bases left between them. Germline CDR1 is SGHTA and CDR2 is FQGNSA.

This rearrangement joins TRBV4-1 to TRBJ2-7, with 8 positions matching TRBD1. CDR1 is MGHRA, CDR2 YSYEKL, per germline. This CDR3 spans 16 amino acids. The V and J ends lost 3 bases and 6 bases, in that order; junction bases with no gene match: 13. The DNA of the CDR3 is TGCGCCAGCAGCCACGGACTCGGGACAGGAAGGCTCGAGCAGTACTTC. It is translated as CASSHGLGTGRLEQYF.

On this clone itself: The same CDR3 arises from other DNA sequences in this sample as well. The CDR3 region is CAISVQGNTEAFF. The CDR3 DNA reads TGTGCCATCAGTGTGCAGGGGAACACTGAAGCTTTCTTT. This rearrangement joins TRBV10-3 to TRBJ1-1; D perhaps matches TRBD1 (5 bases). From germline, CDR1 is ENHRY and CDR2 SYGVKD. The V and J ends lost 4 bases and 1 base respectively, with 7 bases between them. The CDR3 is 13 residues long.

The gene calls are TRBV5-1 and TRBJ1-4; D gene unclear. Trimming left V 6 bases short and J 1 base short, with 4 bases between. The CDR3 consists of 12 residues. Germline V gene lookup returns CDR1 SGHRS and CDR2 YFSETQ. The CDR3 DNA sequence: TGCGCCAGCAAGGGAACTAATGAAAAACTGTTTTTT. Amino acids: CASKGTNEKLFF.

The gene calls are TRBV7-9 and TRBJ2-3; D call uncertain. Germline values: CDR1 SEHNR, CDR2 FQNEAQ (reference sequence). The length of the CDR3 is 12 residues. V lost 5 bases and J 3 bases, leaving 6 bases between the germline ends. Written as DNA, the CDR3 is TGTGCCAGCAGCCAAGAAACAGATACGCAGTATTTT. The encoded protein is CASSQETDTQYF.

CDR3 protein: CASSEGIPGGAFF. The DNA of the CDR3 is TGCGCCAGCAGTGAGGGGATCCCCGGTGGAGCTTTCTTT. This chain connects TRBV10-2 to TRBJ1-1; D call uncertain. The CDR3 has 13 residues. V lost 2 bases and J lost 10, with 14 bases in between. Germline loops: CDR1 WSHSY, CDR2 SAAADI.

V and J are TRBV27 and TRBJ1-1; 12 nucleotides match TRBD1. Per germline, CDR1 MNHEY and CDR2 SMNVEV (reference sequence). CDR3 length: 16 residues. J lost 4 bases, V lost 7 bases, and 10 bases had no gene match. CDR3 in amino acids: CASMAGTGGAGTEAFF. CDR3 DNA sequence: TGTGCCAGCATGGCAGGGACAGGGGGCGCGGGCACTGAAGCTTTCTTT.

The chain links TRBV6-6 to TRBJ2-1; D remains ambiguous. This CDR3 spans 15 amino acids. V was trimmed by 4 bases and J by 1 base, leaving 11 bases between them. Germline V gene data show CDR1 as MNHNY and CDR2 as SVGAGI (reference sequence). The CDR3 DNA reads TGTGCCAGCAGTTTTTCAGGATTTTCCTACAATGAGCAGTTCTTC. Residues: CASSFSGFSYNEQFF.

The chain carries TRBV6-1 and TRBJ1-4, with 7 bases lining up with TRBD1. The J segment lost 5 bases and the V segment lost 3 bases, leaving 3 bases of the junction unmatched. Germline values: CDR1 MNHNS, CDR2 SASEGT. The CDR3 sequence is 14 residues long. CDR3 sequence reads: CASSETGINEKLFF. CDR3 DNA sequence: TGTGCCAGCAGTGAGACAGGGATCAATGAAAAACTGTTTTTT.